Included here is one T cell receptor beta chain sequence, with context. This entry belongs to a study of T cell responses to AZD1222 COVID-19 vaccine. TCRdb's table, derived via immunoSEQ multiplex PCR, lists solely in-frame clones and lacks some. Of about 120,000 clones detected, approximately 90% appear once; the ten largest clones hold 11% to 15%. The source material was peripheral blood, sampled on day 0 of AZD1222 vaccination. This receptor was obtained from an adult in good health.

The CDR3 protein is CASSPAEQGDSSPLHF. Here the CDR3 DNA reads TGTGCCAGCTCACCGGCGGAACAGGGGGATAGTTCACCCCTCCACTTT. V is TRBV18 and J is TRBJ1-6; 8 nucleotides line up with TRBD1. Germline V gives CDR1 KGHSH, CDR2 LQKENI. The CDR3 sequence is 16 residues long. J gave up 9 bases and V 3 bases, and 10 bases lay outside the gene matches.